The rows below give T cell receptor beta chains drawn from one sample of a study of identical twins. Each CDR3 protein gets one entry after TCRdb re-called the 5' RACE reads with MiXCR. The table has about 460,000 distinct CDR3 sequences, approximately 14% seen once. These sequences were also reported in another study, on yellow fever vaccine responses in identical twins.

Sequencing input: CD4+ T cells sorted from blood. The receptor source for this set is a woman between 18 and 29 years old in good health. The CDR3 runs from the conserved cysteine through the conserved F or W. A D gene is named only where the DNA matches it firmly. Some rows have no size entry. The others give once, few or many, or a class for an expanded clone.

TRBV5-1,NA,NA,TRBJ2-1,CATGPGVSSYNEQFF,TGCGCCACCGGGCCGGGGGTAAGCTCCTACAATGAGCAGTTCTTC
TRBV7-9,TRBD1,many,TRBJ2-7,CASNAPGQGHYEQYF,TGTGCCAGTAACGCCCCGGGACAGGGACACTACGAGCAGTACTTC
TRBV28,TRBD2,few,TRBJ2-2,CASRRDYPGELFF,TGTGCCAGCAGGCGGGACTATCCCGGGGAGCTGTTTTTT
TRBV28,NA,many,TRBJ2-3,CASSLRSDPTDTQYF,TGTGCCAGCAGCCTGCGGAGCGACCCCACAGATACGCAGTATTTT
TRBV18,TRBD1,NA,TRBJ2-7,CASSLSDRANEQYF,TGTGCCAGCTCACTTTCGGACAGGGCGAACGAGCAGTACTTC
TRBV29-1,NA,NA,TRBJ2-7,CSVSGEAYEQYF,TGCAGCGTATCAGGGGAGGCCTACGAGCAGTACTTC
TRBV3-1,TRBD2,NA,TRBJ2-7,CASSQDRYLQAGKKHEQYF,TGTGCCAGCAGCCAAGATCGATACTTACAAGCGGGGAAAAAACACGAGCAGTACTTC
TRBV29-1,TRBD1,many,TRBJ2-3,CSVVGGTGLSSDTQYF,TGCAGCGTTGTTGGTGGGACAGGCCTCTCCTCGGATACGCAGTATTTT
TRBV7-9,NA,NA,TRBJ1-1,CASIFWGANTEAFF,TGTGCCAGCATCTTCTGGGGGGCGAACACTGAAGCTTTCTTT
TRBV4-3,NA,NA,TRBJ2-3,CASSQDLPTDTQYF,TGCGCCAGCAGCCAAGATCTCCCCACAGATACGCAGTATTTT
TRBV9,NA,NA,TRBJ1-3,CASSVGQGTGNTIYF,TGTGCCAGCAGCGTAGGGCAGGGCACTGGAAACACCATATATTTT
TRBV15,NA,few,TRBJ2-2,CATSRASGVGTGELFF,TGTGCCACCAGCAGAGCAAGCGGAGTGGGGACCGGGGAGCTGTTTTTT
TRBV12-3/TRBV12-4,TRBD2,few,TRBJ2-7,CASSFVGTSGLSYEQYF,TGTGCCAGCAGTTTCGTAGGGACTAGCGGGCTTTCCTACGAGCAGTACTTC
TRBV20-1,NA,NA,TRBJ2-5,CSARGGIFLETQYF,TGCAGTGCTAGAGGAGGGATCTTCTTAGAGACCCAGTACTTC
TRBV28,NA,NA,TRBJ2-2,CASSPRRLGIGELFF,TGTGCCAGCAGCCCTCGAAGACTAGGAATCGGGGAGCTGTTTTTT
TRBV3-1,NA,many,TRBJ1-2,CASSLTGSSGYTF,TGTGCCAGCAGCCTCACCGGAAGTTCTGGCTACACCTTC
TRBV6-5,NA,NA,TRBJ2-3,CASSYSTAGSTDTQYF,TGTGCCAGCAGTTACTCGACGGCGGGGAGCACAGATACGCAGTATTTT
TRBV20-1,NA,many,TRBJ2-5,CSAKSGSSDETQYF,TGCAGTGCTAAAAGCGGCAGCTCCGACGAGACCCAGTACTTC
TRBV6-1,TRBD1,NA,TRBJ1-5,CASSADRGGKPQHF,TGTGCCAGCAGTGCCGACAGGGGTGGAAAGCCCCAGCATTTT
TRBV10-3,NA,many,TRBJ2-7,CAMGPHEGNEQYF,TGTGCCATGGGACCGCATGAAGGCAACGAGCAGTACTTC
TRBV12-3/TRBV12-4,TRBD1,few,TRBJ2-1,CASSRSLRDSGREQFF,TGTGCCAGCAGTCGCTCGCTTCGGGACAGTGGTCGTGAGCAGTTCTTC
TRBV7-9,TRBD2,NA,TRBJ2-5,CASSFGRGGRFQETQYF,TGTGCCAGCAGCTTCGGGCGGGGGGGCCGTTTCCAAGAGACCCAGTACTTC
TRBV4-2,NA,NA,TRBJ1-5,CASSQGASEHQPQHF,TGTGCCAGCAGCCAAGGGGCAAGTGAGCATCAGCCCCAGCATTTT
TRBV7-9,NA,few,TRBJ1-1,CASSLAGVTEAFF,TGTGCCAGCAGCTTAGCAGGGGTCACTGAAGCTTTCTTT
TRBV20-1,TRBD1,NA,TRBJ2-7,CSAVGTGAYEQYF,TGCAGTGCCGTCGGGACAGGGGCCTACGAGCAGTACTTC
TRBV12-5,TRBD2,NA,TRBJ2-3,CASGPGLAGGTDTQYF,TGTGCTAGTGGCCCAGGACTAGCGGGGGGCACAGATACGCAGTATTTT
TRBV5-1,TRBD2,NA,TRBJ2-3,CASSPGLAGSSTDTQYF,TGCGCCAGCAGCCCGGGACTAGCGGGTTCCAGCACAGATACGCAGTATTTT
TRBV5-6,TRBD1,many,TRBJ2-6,CAGGTGNSGANVLTF,TGTGCCGGGGGGACAGGGAACTCTGGGGCCAACGTCCTGACTTTC
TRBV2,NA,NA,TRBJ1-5,CASRLQGGNQPQHF,TGTGCCAGCAGACTTCAGGGAGGCAATCAGCCCCAGCATTTT
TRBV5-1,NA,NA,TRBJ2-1,CASSLVGLSNEQFF,TGCGCCAGCAGCTTGGTGGGACTGAGTAATGAGCAGTTCTTC
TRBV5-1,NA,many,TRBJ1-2,CASSFGREEPGYTF,TGCGCCAGCAGCTTTGGCAGGGAAGAGCCTGGCTACACCTTC
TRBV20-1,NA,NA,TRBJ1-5,CSALPPGNQPQHF,TGCAGTGCCCTCCCCCCGGGCAATCAGCCCCAGCATTTT
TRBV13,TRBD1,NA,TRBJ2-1,CASSSTGSNEQFF,TGTGCCAGCAGCTCGACAGGGTCCAATGAGCAGTTCTTC
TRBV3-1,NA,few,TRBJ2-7,CASSQAAYEQYF,TGTGCCAGCAGCCAAGCTGCCTACGAGCAGTACTTC
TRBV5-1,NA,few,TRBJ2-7,CASSGQGGVYEQYF,TGCGCCAGCAGCGGGCAGGGCGGCGTCTACGAGCAGTACTTC
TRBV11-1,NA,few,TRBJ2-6,CASSFAAGRVSGANVLTF,TGTGCCAGCAGTTTCGCGGCAGGGAGAGTCTCTGGGGCCAACGTCCTGACTTTC
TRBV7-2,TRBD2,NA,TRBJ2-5,CASNKGELAGKETQYF,TGTGCCAGCAATAAGGGGGAGCTAGCGGGGAAAGAGACCCAGTACTTC
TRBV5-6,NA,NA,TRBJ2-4,CASSLDGVMVQYF,TGTGCCAGCAGCTTGGATGGGGTTATGGTCCAGTACTTC
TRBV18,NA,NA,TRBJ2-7,CASSPINEVSQYF,TGTGCCAGCTCACCGATCAACGAGGTTTCGCAGTACTTC
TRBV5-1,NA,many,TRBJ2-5,CASCREINTETQYF,TGCGCCAGTTGCAGGGAGATCAACACGGAGACCCAGTACTTC
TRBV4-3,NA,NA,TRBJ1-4,CASSQQGFRNEKLFF,TGCGCCAGCAGCCAACAGGGATTCAGGAATGAAAAACTGTTTTTT
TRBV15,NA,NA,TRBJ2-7,CATSHTLSADDEQYF,TGTGCCACCAGCCATACCCTCTCAGCGGACGACGAGCAGTACTTC
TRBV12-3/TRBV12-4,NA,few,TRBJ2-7,CASSFPPAGRYEQYF,TGTGCCAGCAGTTTCCCCCCGGCAGGGAGGTACGAGCAGTACTTC
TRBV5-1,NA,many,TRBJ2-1,CASSLDGAARSNSYNEQFF,TGCGCCAGCAGCTTGGACGGGGCAGCGAGATCAAACAGCTACAATGAGCAGTTCTTC
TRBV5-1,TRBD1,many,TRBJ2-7,CASSSGTGTGILNYEQYF,TGCGCCAGCAGCTCGGGGACCGGGACAGGGATCCTTAACTACGAGCAGTACTTC
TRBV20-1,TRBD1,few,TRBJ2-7,CSIGGQVRREQYF,TGCAGTATCGGAGGACAGGTCCGACGGGAGCAGTACTTC
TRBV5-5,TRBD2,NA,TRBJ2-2,CASSFSGGADTGELFF,TGTGCCAGCAGCTTTAGCGGGGGGGCTGACACCGGGGAGCTGTTTTTT
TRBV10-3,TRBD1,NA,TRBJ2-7,CAISEEGASYEQYF,TGTGCCATCAGTGAGGAGGGGGCCTCCTACGAGCAGTACTTC
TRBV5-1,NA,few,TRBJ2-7,CASRFDQGAGDEQYF,TGCGCCAGCAGGTTCGACCAGGGGGCGGGGGACGAGCAGTACTTC
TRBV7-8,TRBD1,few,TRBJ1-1,CASRRKDRDFWRNTEAFF,TGTGCCAGCAGGCGTAAAGACAGGGATTTTTGGAGGAACACTGAAGCTTTCTTT
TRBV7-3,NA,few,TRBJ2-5,CASSSDWQETQYF,TGTGCCAGCAGCTCGGACTGGCAAGAGACCCAGTACTTC
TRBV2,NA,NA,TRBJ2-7,CASRPQSAVDEQYF,TGTGCCAGCAGGCCCCAATCGGCGGTCGACGAGCAGTACTTC
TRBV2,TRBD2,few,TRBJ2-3,CARGGSGGQDTQYF,TGTGCCAGGGGCGGAAGCGGGGGTCAGGATACGCAGTATTTT